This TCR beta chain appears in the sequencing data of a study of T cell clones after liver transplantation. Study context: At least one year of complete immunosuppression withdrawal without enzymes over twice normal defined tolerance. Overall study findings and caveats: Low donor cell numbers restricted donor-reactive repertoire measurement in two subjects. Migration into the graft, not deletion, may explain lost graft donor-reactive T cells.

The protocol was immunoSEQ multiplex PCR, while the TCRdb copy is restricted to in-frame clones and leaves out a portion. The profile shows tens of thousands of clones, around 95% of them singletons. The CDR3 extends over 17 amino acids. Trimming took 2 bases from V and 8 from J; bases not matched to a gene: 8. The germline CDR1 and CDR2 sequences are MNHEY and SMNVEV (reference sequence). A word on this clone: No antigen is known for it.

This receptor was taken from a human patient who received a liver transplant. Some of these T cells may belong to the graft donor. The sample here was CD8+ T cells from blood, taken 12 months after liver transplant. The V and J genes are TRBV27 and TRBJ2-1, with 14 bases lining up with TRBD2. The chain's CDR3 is CASSLKTSGRVGDEQFF. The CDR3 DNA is TGTGCCAGCAGTTTAAAGACTAGCGGGAGGGTAGGGGATGAGCAGTTCTTC.